The clone carrying this T cell receptor beta chain was observed at least ten times. Its antigen is not known. The TCR beta CDR3 regions underwent amplification from RNA transcripts. An opening RT-PCR round employed HTBI primers and preceded a second-round multiplex PCR. In TCRdb, the multiplex PCR reads were re-called with MiXCR into one record per CDR3 protein. The sample holds some 390,000 distinct CDR3 sequences, approximately 20% seen once. Clinical symptoms, serum thyroxine, TRAb, thyroid ultrasound and orbital computed tomography determined diagnosis. The entry originates in a study of Graves' ophthalmopathy and Graves' hyperthyroidism. Study-wide context: Blood was drawn at initial diagnosis, before any treatment. Overall study findings and caveats: Most thyroid-expanded clonotypes exceeding 0.001 frequency were also found in blood. Ophthalmopathy progression was predicted by the model at less than 71% sensitivity and 72.22% specificity.

Deletions cut 3 bases from V and 4 bases from J, with 13 bases between. The CDR3 extends over 14 amino acids. CDR1 and CDR2 (germline): SGDLS, YYNGEE. Sequences were obtained from peripheral blood. The gene calls are TRBV9 and TRBJ1-2; maybe TRBD1 (6 bases). The sequence was collected from a woman between 18 and 29 years old with Graves' ophthalmopathy. The CDR3, as DNA: TGTGCCAGCAGCGCCTCATTACAGGGCTATGGCTACACCTTC. Its translation is CASSASLQGYGYTF.